This T cell receptor beta chain was identified during a study of T cell repertoires in cytomegalovirus infection. The wider study: Well-studied HLA-B-restricted epitopes and recently identified HLA-C-restricted epitopes of CMV were both used in the study. Indications came from public TCR beta signatures; they pointed to CMV infection and to a matching HLA type. Findings of the study overall: Frequencies of public TCR beta families were cumulated, and this identified carriers of CMV plus the relevant HLA.

The CDR3 has 13 amino acids. CDR1 and CDR2 from the germline V gene are ENHRY and SYGVKD. V lost 10 bases to trimming and J lost 1 base, with 13 bases between them. TCRdb reprocessed the reads via MiXCR and lists one record per CDR3 protein. There are about a million distinct CDR3 sequences in the sample; around 30% occur only once, and around 15% lies in the top ten. This clonotype was recorded a few times. Its target is unknown. The TCR originated in a human donor in good health (CMV status not recorded). Some clones in this sample may be carry-over from other donors' samples. The V gene is TRBV10-3, the J gene TRBJ1-1; D unclear. The specimen comprised cultured CD8+ T cells from PBMCs, sampled from culture after CMV antigen stimulation. In nucleotides, the CDR3 is TGTGCCACGAAGCCAGTCGGGAACACTGAAGCTTTCTTT. This translates into CATKPVGNTEAFF.